What follows are 4 T cell receptor beta chains derived from one specimen sequenced in a study of cytomegalovirus exposure and HLA in healthy donors. Using immunoSEQ multiplex PCR, the repertoire was profiled, and TCRdb retains in-frame clones only, with some absent. The repertoire holds 90,000 to 150,000 clones, with around nine tenths as singletons. Sequenced sample: PBMCs. The receptors were gathered from a woman aged 18-30 years in good health and CMV-seropositive.

The chain joins TRBV2 to TRBJ1-2; D perhaps matches TRBD1 (6 bases). Germline lookup yields CDR1 SNHLY and CDR2 FYNNEI. Between the trimmed V and J ends, which lost 6 bases and 4 bases, there was a span of 9 bases. This CDR3 region has 12 residues. This CDR3 reads CASRGGAYGYTF. The CDR3 nucleotides are TGTGCCAGCAGGGGGGGGGCCTATGGCTACACCTTC.

The chain is built from TRBV5-1 and TRBJ2-2, with 14 bases lining up with TRBD2. Losses at the gene ends were 4 bases for V and 2 bases for J; bases not matched to a gene: 7. The CDR3 has 18 amino acids. From germline, CDR1 is SGHRS and CDR2 YFSETQ. The DNA of the CDR3 is TGCGCCAGCAGCCAAGGGACTAGCGGGGGCCCAAACACCGGGGAGCTGTTTTTT. As protein: CASSQGTSGGPNTGELFF.

The sample holds one count of this clone. The chain couples TRBV18 to TRBJ2-7; TRBD1 agrees at 11 bases. Unmatched junction bases numbered 8, after V lost 4 bases and J lost 6 bases. Germline values: CDR1 KGHSH, CDR2 LQKENI. The CDR3 is made up of 15 amino acids. In DNA form, the CDR3 reads TGTGCCAGCTCACGAGAGGGACAGGGGGTAAGCGAGCAGTACTTC. Amino acid sequence: CASSREGQGVSEQYF. Drawing the rest from reference TRBV18 and TRBJ2-7, the complete variable domain is NAGVMQNPRHLVRRRGQEARLRCSPMKGHSHVYWYRQLPEEGLKFMVYLQKENIIDESGMPKERFSAEFPKEGPSILRIQQVVRGDSAAYFCASSREGQGVSEQYFGPGTRLTVT.

The chain employs TRBV5-6 and TRBJ2-7; 8 nucleotides match TRBD1. J was trimmed by 1 base and V by 4 bases; bases with no gene match: 4. Germline lookup yields CDR1 SGHDT and CDR2 YYEEEE. CDR3 size: 14 residues. The CDR3 DNA reads TGTGCCAGCAGCGCGGGACAGGCATCCTACGAGCAGTACTTC. Its translation: CASSAGQASYEQYF.